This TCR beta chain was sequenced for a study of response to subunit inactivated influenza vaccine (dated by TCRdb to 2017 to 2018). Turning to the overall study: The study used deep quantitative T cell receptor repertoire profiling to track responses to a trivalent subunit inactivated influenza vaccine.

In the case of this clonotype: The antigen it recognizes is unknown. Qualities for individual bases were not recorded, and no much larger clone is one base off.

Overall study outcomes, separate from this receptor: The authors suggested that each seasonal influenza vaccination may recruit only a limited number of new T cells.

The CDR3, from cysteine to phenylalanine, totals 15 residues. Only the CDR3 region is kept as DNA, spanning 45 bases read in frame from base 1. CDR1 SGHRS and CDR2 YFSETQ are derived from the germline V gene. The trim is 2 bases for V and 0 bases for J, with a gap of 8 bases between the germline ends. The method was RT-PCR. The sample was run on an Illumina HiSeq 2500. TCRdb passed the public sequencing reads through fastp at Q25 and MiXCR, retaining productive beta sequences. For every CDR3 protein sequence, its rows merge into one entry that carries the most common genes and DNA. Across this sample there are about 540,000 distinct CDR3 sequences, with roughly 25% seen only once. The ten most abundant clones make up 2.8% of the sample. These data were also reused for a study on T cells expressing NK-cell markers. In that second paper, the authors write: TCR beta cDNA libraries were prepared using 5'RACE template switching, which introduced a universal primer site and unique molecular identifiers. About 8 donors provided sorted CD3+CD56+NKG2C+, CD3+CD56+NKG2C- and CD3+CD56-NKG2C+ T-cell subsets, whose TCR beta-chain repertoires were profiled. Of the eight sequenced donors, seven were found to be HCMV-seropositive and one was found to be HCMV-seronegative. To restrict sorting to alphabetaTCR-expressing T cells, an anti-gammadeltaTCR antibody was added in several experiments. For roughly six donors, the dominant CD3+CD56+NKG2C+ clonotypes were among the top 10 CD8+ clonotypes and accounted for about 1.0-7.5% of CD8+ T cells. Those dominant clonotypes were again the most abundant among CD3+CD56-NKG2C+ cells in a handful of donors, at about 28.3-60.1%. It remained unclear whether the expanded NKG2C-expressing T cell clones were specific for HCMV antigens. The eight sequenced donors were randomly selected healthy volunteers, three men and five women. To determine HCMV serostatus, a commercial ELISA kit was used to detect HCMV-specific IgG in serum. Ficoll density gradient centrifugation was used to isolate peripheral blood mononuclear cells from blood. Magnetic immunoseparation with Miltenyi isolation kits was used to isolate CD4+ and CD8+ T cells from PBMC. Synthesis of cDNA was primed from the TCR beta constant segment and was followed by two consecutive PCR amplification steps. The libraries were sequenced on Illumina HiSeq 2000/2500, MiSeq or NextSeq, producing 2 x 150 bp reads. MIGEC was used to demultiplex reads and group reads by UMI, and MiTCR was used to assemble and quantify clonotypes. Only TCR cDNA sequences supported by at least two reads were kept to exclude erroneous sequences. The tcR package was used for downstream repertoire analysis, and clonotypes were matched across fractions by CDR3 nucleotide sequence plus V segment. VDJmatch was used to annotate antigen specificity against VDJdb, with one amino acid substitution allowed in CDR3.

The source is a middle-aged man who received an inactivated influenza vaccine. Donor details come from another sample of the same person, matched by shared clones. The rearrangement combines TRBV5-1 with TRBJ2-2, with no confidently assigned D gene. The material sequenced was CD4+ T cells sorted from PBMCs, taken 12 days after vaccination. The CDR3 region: CASSLSETNTGELFF. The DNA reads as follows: TGCGCCAGCAGCTTAAGCGAAACGAACACCGGGGAGCTGTTTTTT.